The 25 T cell receptor beta chains in this list originate from one sample, sequenced in a study of beta chain features in type 1 diabetes. Findings of the study overall: In every one of the four CD4+ subsets, TCRB CDR3s were moderately but significantly shorter in Type 1 diabetes patients.

No antigen is known for these receptors. Since all of the isolated RNA was reverse transcribed, expressed TCRB transcripts were what got sequenced. Data came from immunoSEQ multiplex PCR; TCRdb stores just in-frame clones and leaves some out. This sample has roughly 160,000 clones; 6.5% to 9.5% occur once, and the top ten carry approximately 1%. The sample was central memory CD4+ T cells from blood. These receptors originate from a middle-aged woman with type 1 diabetes.

A few counts support this clone. The chain combines TRBV6-6 with TRBJ1-1; D uncertain. The CDR3 has 14 amino acids. With 2 bases removed from V and 5 bases from J, the gap between germline ends came to 12 bases. The germline gives CDR1 MNHNY, CDR2 SVGAGI (reference sequence). The CDR3 spells CASSYAGMRTEAFF. CDR3 DNA sequence: TGTGCCAGCAGTTACGCCGGGATGAGAACTGAAGCTTTCTTT.

This clone was observed a few times. This rearrangement joins TRBV7-2 to TRBJ2-7; D ambiguous. The germline V gene has CDR1 SGHTA and CDR2 FQGNSA. The germline V and J ends were trimmed by 1 base and 6 bases, with 10 bases remaining between them. The CDR3 loop spans 13 amino acids. DNA of the CDR3: TGTGCCAGCAGCTTAGGTCCCCTTCGCGAGCAGTACTTC. Translated: CASSLGPLREQYF.

This chain uses TRBV7-9 with TRBJ1-4, with TRBD1 identical over 9 bases. V lost 5 bases to trimming and J lost 5 bases; unmatched junction nucleotides: 6. The germline gives CDR1 SEHNR, CDR2 FQNEAQ (reference sequence). The CDR3 runs to 15 residues. The CDR3 bases are TGTGCCAGCAGCGTTACAGGGGGCGGGAATGAAAAACTGTTTTTT. This codes for CASSVTGGGNEKLFF. Filled out from reference TRBV7-9 and TRBJ1-4, the complete variable domain reads DTGVSQNPRHKITKRGQNVTFRCDPISEHNRLYWYRQTLGQGPEFLTYFQNEAQLEKSRLLSDRFSAERPKGSFSTLEIQRTEQGDSAMYLCASSVTGGGNEKLFFGSGTQLSVL.

This clone showed up just once. This chain connects TRBV11-3 to TRBJ1-1, with unresolved D. Trimming pared 5 bases from V and 0 bases from J, leaving 7 bases between. The germline V gene encodes CDR1 SGHNT and CDR2 YENEEA. This CDR3 spans 13 amino acids. The CDR3 DNA is TGTGCCAGCAGCGACACAGTGAACACTGAAGCTTTCTTT. Translating gives CASSDTVNTEAFF. Together with reference TRBV11-3 and TRBJ1-1, the CDR3 gives the full variable domain: EAGVVQSPRYKIIEKKQPVAFWCNPISGHNTLYWYLQNLGQGPELLIRYENEEAVDDSQLPKDRFSAERLKGVDSTLKIQPAELGDSAVYLCASSDTVNTEAFFGQGTRLTVV.

The V call is TRBV25-1, the J call TRBJ1-4; D remains unclear. The germline CDR1 and CDR2 sequences are MGHDK and SYGVNS. This CDR3 has 15 residues. Trimming removed 1 base at V and 7 bases at J, with 13 bases between. CDR3 bases: TGTGCCAGCAGTGAATCCGGGGTAAACAGTGAAAAACTGTTTTTT. Its translation: CASSESGVNSEKLFF. Drawing the rest from reference TRBV25-1 and TRBJ1-4, the complete variable domain is EADIYQTPRYLVIGTGKKITLECSQTMGHDKMYWYQQDPGMELHLIHYSYGVNSTEKGDLSSESTVSRIRTEHFPLTLESARPSHTSQYLCASSESGVNSEKLFFGSGTQLSVL.

The sample holds a few counts of this clone. The gene calls are TRBV29-1 and TRBJ1-1; the D gene is possibly TRBD1 (6 bases). CDR3 size: 14 residues. Germline V gene lookup returns CDR1 SQVTM and CDR2 ANQGSEA. Trimming cost V 6 bases and J 11 bases, with 25 bases left between them. The chain's CDR3 is CSVYHQQGETYAFF. The DNA for the CDR3 is TGCAGCGTGTACCATCAACAGGGAGAAACTTACGCTTTCTTT.

The chain links TRBV5-1 to TRBJ1-5; the D gene is possibly TRBD1 (5 bases). Germline-derived CDR1 and CDR2 are SGHRS and YFSETQ. The CDR3 length is 15 residues. V was pared by 0 bases and J by 1 base, with 8 bases between. The CDR3 loop reads CASSLDGGSNQPQHF. In DNA, the CDR3 is TGCGCCAGCAGCTTGGACGGGGGGAGCAATCAGCCCCAGCATTTT.

There are a few counts of this clone. J is TRBJ2-7 and V is TRBV27, with TRBD2 matching 13 bases. The CDR3 runs to 13 residues. J gave up 10 bases and V 8 bases, and 8 bases lay outside the gene matches. The V gene's germline CDR1 is MNHEY and CDR2 SMNVEV (reference sequence). CDR3 in amino acids: CASGGTSGTLQYF. CDR3 coding DNA: TGTGCCAGCGGTGGGACTAGCGGGACACTTCAGTACTTC.

There are a few counts of this clone. The chain has TRBV5-1 and TRBJ2-1; D remains ambiguous. Trimming cost V 4 bases and J 8 bases, with 10 bases left between them. This CDR3 is built from 12 residues. Germline lookup yields CDR1 SGHRS and CDR2 YFSETQ. The CDR3 bases are TGCGCCAGCAGCCTACCCGAGGATGAGCAGTTCTTC. Amino acid sequence: CASSLPEDEQFF.

Only a few counts were recorded for this clone. This rearrangement joins TRBV5-4 to TRBJ1-1; 7 bases fit TRBD1. The CDR3 has 15 amino acids. The V gene end was trimmed by 6 bases and the J gene end by 0 bases; junction bases not matched to a gene: 8. Germline CDR1 is SGHNT and CDR2 is YYREEE (reference sequence). The CDR3 sequence is CASTLGGGMNTEAFF. CDR3 in DNA: TGTGCCAGCACCCTTGGAGGGGGCATGAACACTGAAGCTTTCTTT. The whole variable domain, remainder taken from reference TRBV5-4 and TRBJ1-1, is ETGVTQSPTHLIKTRGQQVTLRCSSQSGHNTVSWYQQALGQGPQFIFQYYREEENGRGNFPPRFSGLQFPNYSSELNVNALELDDSALYLCASTLGGGMNTEAFFGQGTRLTVV.

A few counts support this clone. This chain uses TRBV28 with TRBJ1-5; D gene unclear. Germline V gene data show CDR1 as MDHEN and CDR2 as SYDVKM. This CDR3 spans 13 amino acids. V lost 8 bases, J lost 5 bases, and 13 bases lay in between. CDR3 loop: CASQTLRDQPQHF. CDR3 nucleotides: TGTGCCAGCCAGACCCTTCGGGATCAGCCCCAGCATTTT.

The V gene is TRBV19, the J gene TRBJ2-5; 9 nucleotides match TRBD2. J lost 1 base, V lost 6 bases, and 6 bases had no gene match. The CDR3 runs to 15 residues. Looked up from germline, CDR1 is LNHDA and CDR2 is SQIVND (reference sequence). CDR3 protein: CASRTRLAAQETQYF. DNA of the CDR3: TGTGCCAGTAGAACTCGACTAGCGGCCCAAGAGACCCAGTACTTC. Variable domain in full (rest from reference TRBV19 and TRBJ2-5): DGGITQSPKYLFRKEGQNVTLSCEQNLNHDAMYWYRQDPGQGLRLIYYSQIVNDFQKGDIAEGYSVSREKKESFPLTVTSAQKNPTAFYLCASRTRLAAQETQYFGPGTRLLVL.

This chain uses TRBV18 with TRBJ1-1, with TRBD1 matching 7 bases. Trimming took 3 bases from V and 1 from J; bases not matched to a gene: 2. The CDR3 extends over 14 amino acids. Germline CDR1 KGHSH, CDR2 LQKENI. CDR3 in DNA: TGTGCCAGCTCACCGACAGGGTCGAACACTGAAGCTTTCTTT. Residues: CASSPTGSNTEAFF. Filled out from reference TRBV18 and TRBJ1-1, the complete variable domain reads NAGVMQNPRHLVRRRGQEARLRCSPMKGHSHVYWYRQLPEEGLKFMVYLQKENIIDESGMPKERFSAEFPKEGPSILRIQQVVRGDSAAYFCASSPTGSNTEAFFGQGTRLTVV.

This chain links TRBV4-3 with TRBJ2-7; D unresolved. V dropped 0 bases and J dropped 3 bases, with 6 bases sitting between them. CDR1 is LGHNA, CDR2 YSLEER, per germline. This CDR3 spans 13 amino acids. The CDR3 DNA follows: TGCGCCAGCAGCCAAGAGCGGCGCTACGAGCAGTACTTC. It is translated as CASSQERRYEQYF.

The V gene is TRBV30, the J gene TRBJ2-1, with TRBD2 identical over 8 bases. The ends lost 3 bases at V and 0 bases at J; junction bases unmatched: 10. This CDR3 has 17 amino acids. CDR1 is GTSNPN and CDR2 is SVGIG in the germline V gene (reference sequence). CDR3 in DNA: TGTGCCTGGAGGTCCAGCGGGAGTGGGAGCTCCTACAATGAGCAGTTCTTC. Protein sequence: CAWRSSGSGSSYNEQFF.

In this sample, this clone turned up many times. The rearrangement joins TRBV6-5 to TRBJ2-5, with 10 bases that match TRBD1. The CDR3 is made up of 14 amino acids. CDR1 and CDR2 (germline): MNHEY, SVGAGI. Trimming removed 6 bases from V and 4 bases from J; junction bases left unmatched: 5. This CDR3 is CASSFGQGVETQYF. The CDR3 DNA follows: TGTGCCAGCAGCTTCGGACAGGGGGTAGAGACCCAGTACTTC.

This clone was seen ten or more times. The chain employs TRBV7-2 and TRBJ2-5, with TRBD1 matching 9 bases. Germline CDR1 is SGHTA and CDR2 is FQGNSA. This CDR3 comprises 15 residues. After removal of 3 bases from V and 4 bases from J, the junction contained 6 bases not matched to a gene. DNA for the CDR3: TGTGCCAGCAGCTTCGGGACAGGGTTCACAGAGACCCAGTACTTC. It encodes CASSFGTGFTETQYF.

The chain recombines TRBV19 with TRBJ2-5; possibly TRBD2 for D (5 bases). Germline-derived CDR1 and CDR2 are LNHDA and SQIVND (reference sequence). The CDR3 is 15 amino acids. The germline V and J ends were trimmed by 11 bases and 2 bases, with 21 bases remaining between them. CDR3 DNA sequence: TGTGCCGGTCCCCCGTTGGAGCGGAGGCAAGAGACCCAGTACTTC. Translation gives CAGPPLERRQETQYF.

This clone showed up just a few times. This chain links TRBV13 with TRBJ1-2, with 8 bases lining up with TRBD1. This CDR3 has 12 residues. Germline V CDR1 and CDR2: PRHDT, FYEKMQ (reference sequence). Trimming took 4 bases from V and 8 from J; bases not matched to a gene: 3. CDR3 region: CASSSGTGGYTF. The CDR3, as DNA: TGTGCCAGCAGCTCCGGGACAGGCGGCTACACCTTC.

V gene TRBV6-1 combines with J gene TRBJ2-7; TRBD1 aligns across 9 bases. The CDR3 loop spans 14 amino acids. Germline trimming cut 1 base from V and 7 bases from J; bases unmatched to any gene: 5. Germline CDR1 MNHNS, CDR2 SASEGT. In DNA, the CDR3 is TGTGCCAGCAGTGAAGGGACAGGGGTGGGGGAGCAGTACTTC. Translating gives CASSEGTGVGEQYF.

The J gene is TRBJ1-4, the V gene TRBV5-4; a weak D match, TRBD1 (5 bases). The CDR3 is made up of 15 amino acids. Germline loops: CDR1 SGHNT, CDR2 YYREEE (reference sequence). The V end was cut by 4 bases, the J end by 2 bases, with 12 bases between. The CDR3 loop is CASSPDSRTNEKLFF. In nucleotides, the CDR3 is TGTGCCAGCAGCCCAGACAGCCGCACTAATGAAAAACTGTTTTTT.

In this sample, this clone turned up a few times. Within the sample, other DNA sequences also encode this same CDR3. The gene calls are TRBV28 and TRBJ2-1; 7 bases align to TRBD2. After removal of 3 bases from V and 3 bases from J, the junction contained 5 bases not matched to a gene. This CDR3 region has 15 residues. Germline CDR1 is MDHEN and CDR2 is SYDVKM. CDR3 sequence: CASSFTGRGYNEQFF. CDR3 sequence (DNA): TGTGCCAGCAGTTTTACGGGGAGGGGCTACAATGAGCAGTTCTTC. Drawing the rest from reference TRBV28 and TRBJ2-1, the complete variable domain is DVKVTQSSRYLVKRTGEKVFLECVQDMDHENMFWYRQDPGLGLRLIYFSYDVKMKEKGDIPEGYSVSREKKERFSLILESASTNQTSMYLCASSFTGRGYNEQFFGPGTRLTVL.

This chain uses TRBV28 with TRBJ1-1; D not certain. Trimming shortened V by 8 bases and J by 0 bases, and 16 bases separated the two germline ends. The CDR3 is made up of 15 amino acids. Germline V CDR1 and CDR2: MDHEN, SYDVKM. CDR3: CASARGGFMNTEAFF. CDR3 DNA: TGTGCCAGCGCCCGTGGAGGGTTCATGAACACTGAAGCTTTCTTT.

This chain joins TRBV7-9 and TRBJ1-5; D gene ambiguous. V was pared by 1 base and J by 3 bases, with 10 bases between. Germline V gives CDR1 SEHNR, CDR2 FQNEAQ (reference sequence). The CDR3 loop spans 15 amino acids. The CDR3 sequence: CASSLGPGFNQPQHF. Here the CDR3 DNA reads TGTGCCAGCAGCTTAGGGCCCGGGTTCAATCAGCCCCAGCATTTT.

J is TRBJ2-2 and V is TRBV5-4; D not certain. Trimming removed 0 bases at V and 2 bases at J, with 5 bases between. Germline CDR1 is SGHNT and CDR2 is YYREEE (reference sequence). The CDR3 runs 14 residues. As DNA, the CDR3 is TGTGCCAGCAGCTTGGGACATAACACCGGGGAGCTGTTTTTT. The encoded protein is CASSLGHNTGELFF.